These 11 T cell receptor beta chains were sequenced from one sample in a study of blood T cells in healthy people across ages. A second PCR, run for 7 to 11 cycles, used a sample-barcoded 5' primer plus a J-beta primer mix. TCRdb independently ran MiXCR on the 5' RACE reads; one entry per CDR3 protein. The top ten hold 20% to 25% of the sample, which has hundreds of thousands of distinct CDR3 sequences, 40% to 45% seen once. What was sequenced was blood. The receptors here all came from a woman aged 60-70 years in good health.

Worth noting for this clonotype: Being one base from a much bigger clone, this may be a read error. The chain recombines TRBV5-6 with TRBJ2-1; D is uncertain. This CDR3 has 16 residues. The germline gives CDR1 SGHDT, CDR2 YYEEEE. Trimming removed 3 bases at V and 5 bases at J, with 18 bases between. CDR3 sequence reads: CASSSVALYRDNEQFF. In DNA, the CDR3 is TGTGCCAGCAGCTCGGTAGCCTTATATAGGGACAATGAGCAGTTCTTC.

This sequence joins TRBV3-1 and TRBJ2-4; 8 nucleotides align to TRBD1. CDR1 LGHDT and CDR2 YNNKEL come from the germline V gene (reference sequence). The ends lost 4 bases at V and 7 bases at J; junction bases unmatched: 6. This CDR3 contains 14 residues. CDR3 residues: CASSPGTGMNIQYF. For the CDR3, the DNA is TGTGCCAGCAGCCCCGGGACAGGAATGAACATTCAGTACTTC.

The chain employs TRBV6-5 and TRBJ1-1, with D perhaps TRBD1 (5 bases). V gave up 6 bases and J gave up 1 base, with 15 bases separating them. The CDR3 runs 15 residues. CDR1 is MNHEY and CDR2 is SVGAGI in the germline V gene. The CDR3 DNA reads as TGTGCCAGCAGCCGAGCCCGGGGCCAGAACACTGAAGCTTTCTTT. Its translation: CASSRARGQNTEAFF.

As to this clonotype: A read error may explain this, as a much larger clone is one base away. The rearrangement joins TRBV12-3 or TRBV12-4 to TRBJ2-5, with a possible D match to TRBD2 (7 bases). CDR3 length equals 13 residues. CDR3 bases: TGTGCCAGCAGTCGGGGGGCCCATGAGACCCAGCACTTC. It is translated as CASSRGAHETQHF.

This clonotype was seen only a few times. The chain couples TRBV3-1 to TRBJ1-1; TRBD1 might be the D (6 bases). The germline V gene has CDR1 LGHDT and CDR2 YNNKEL (reference sequence). The CDR3 runs 15 residues. The V end was cut by 5 bases, the J end by 3 bases, with 16 bases between. The CDR3 DNA follows: TGTGCCAGCAGCGCCCCTCAAGGGGGATACACTGAAGCTTTCTTT. Translating it yields CASSAPQGGYTEAFF.

The V and J genes are TRBV6-1 and TRBJ2-5, with D possibly matching TRBD2 (7 bases). V gave up 6 bases and J gave up 5 bases, with 22 bases separating them. The CDR3 runs to 16 residues. Per the germline V gene, CDR1 is MNHNS and CDR2 is SASEGT. The chain's CDR3 is CASSLGGVELGETQYF. CDR3 DNA sequence: TGTGCCAGCAGCTTAGGGGGGGTAGAGCTTGGGGAGACCCAGTACTTC.

V usage is TRBV7-9 and J usage is TRBJ2-2; 8 nucleotides align to TRBD2. Trimming cost V 4 bases and J 3 bases; bases outside gene matches: 1. The CDR3 totals 14 residues. Germline lookup yields CDR1 SEHNR and CDR2 FQNEAQ (reference sequence). The CDR3 sequence: CASSSGLDTGELFF. In DNA, the CDR3 is TGTGCCAGCAGCTCGGGACTAGACACCGGGGAGCTGTTTTTT.

The chain links TRBV12-3 or TRBV12-4 to TRBJ2-3; 8 bases are a match to TRBD2. V lost 4 bases to trimming and J lost 0 bases; unmatched junction nucleotides: 6. This CDR3 comprises 16 residues. CDR3 residues: CASSSRLAPSTDTQYF. CDR3 bases: TGTGCCAGCAGTTCACGACTAGCGCCTAGCACAGATACGCAGTATTTT.

This chain connects TRBV6-2 or TRBV6-3 to TRBJ2-2, with D possibly called TRBD1 or TRBD2 (6 bases each). The V and J ends lost 7 bases and 4 bases respectively, with 19 bases between them. The length of the CDR3 is 16 residues. Germline loops: CDR1 MNHEY, CDR2 SVGEGT. CDR3 sequence: CASNDGWGRGTGELFF. The CDR3 coding sequence is TGTGCCAGCAATGACGGTTGGGGGCGGGGCACCGGGGAGCTGTTTTTT.

This clonotype has at least ten counts. This chain links TRBV6-1 with TRBJ2-5; no clear D. The CDR3 covers 14 residues. Trimming left V 3 bases short and J 2 bases short, with 10 bases between. Germline-derived CDR1 and CDR2 are MNHNS and SASEGT. The CDR3 reads CASSEASGQETQYF. CDR3 nucleotide sequence: TGTGCCAGCAGTGAGGCGTCCGGGCAAGAGACCCAGTACTTC.

On this clonotype itself: The germline gene is not matched at one end of the junction; a read error may be the cause. This CDR3 is CVSISYDRGYEQYF. DNA for the CDR3: TGTGTCAGCATTTCCTACGACAGGGGCTACGAGCAGTACTTC. The chain carries TRBV6-2 or TRBV6-3 and TRBJ2-7; 8 nucleotides align to TRBD1. CDR1 is MNHEY, CDR2 SVGEGT, per germline. The CDR3 contains 14 residues.